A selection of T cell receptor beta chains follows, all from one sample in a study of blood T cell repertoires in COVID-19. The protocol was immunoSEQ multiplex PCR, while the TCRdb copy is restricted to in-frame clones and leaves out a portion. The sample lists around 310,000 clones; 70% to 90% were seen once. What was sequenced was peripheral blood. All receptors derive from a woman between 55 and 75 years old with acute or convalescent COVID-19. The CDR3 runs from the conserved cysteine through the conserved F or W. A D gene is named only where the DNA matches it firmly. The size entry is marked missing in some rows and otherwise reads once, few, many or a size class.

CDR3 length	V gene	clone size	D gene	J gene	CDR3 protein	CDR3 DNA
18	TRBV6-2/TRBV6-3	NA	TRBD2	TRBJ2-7	CASSYSTPGTSRSAGQYF	TGTGCCAGCAGTTACTCGACCCCCGGGACTAGCCGTTCGGCTGGGCAGTACTTC
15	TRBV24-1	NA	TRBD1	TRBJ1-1	CATSDGDRENTEAFF	TGTGCCACCAGTGATGGGGACAGGGAGAACACTGAAGCTTTCTTT
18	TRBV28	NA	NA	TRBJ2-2	CASSLSSKDIQNTGELFF	TGTGCCAGCAGTTTGTCTTCTAAGGACATCCAAAACACCGGGGAGCTGTTTTTT
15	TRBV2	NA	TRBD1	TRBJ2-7	CASRQDRALSYEQYF	TGTGCCAGCAGACAAGACAGGGCTTTGTCCTACGAGCAGTACTTC
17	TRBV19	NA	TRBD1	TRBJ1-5	CASSIRVDRVSNQPQHF	TGTGCCAGTAGTATACGGGTGGACAGGGTCAGCAATCAGCCCCAGCATTTT
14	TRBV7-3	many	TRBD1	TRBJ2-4	CASSPGTGSHIQYF	TGTGCCAGCAGCCCCGGGACAGGGTCACACATTCAGTACTTC
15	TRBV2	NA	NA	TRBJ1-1	CASTAGKVTVTEAFF	TGTGCCAGCACCGCGGGGAAGGTTACGGTCACTGAAGCTTTCTTT
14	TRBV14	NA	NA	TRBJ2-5	CASSQEELEETQYF	TGTGCCAGCAGCCAAGAAGAATTAGAAGAGACCCAGTACTTC
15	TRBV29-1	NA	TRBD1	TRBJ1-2	CSVEDQGTEYYGYTF	TGCAGCGTTGAAGATCAAGGGACAGAATACTATGGCTACACCTTC
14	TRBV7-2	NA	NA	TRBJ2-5	CASSSPFSVETQYF	TGTGCCAGCAGCTCCCCCTTTTCGGTGGAGACCCAGTACTTC
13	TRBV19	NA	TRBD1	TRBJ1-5	CASSQGANQPQHF	TGTGCCAGTAGTCAGGGGGCAAATCAGCCCCAGCATTTT
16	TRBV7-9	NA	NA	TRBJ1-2	CASNPTWSGSNYGYTF	TGTGCCAGCAACCCGACCTGGTCAGGATCTAACTATGGCTACACCTTC
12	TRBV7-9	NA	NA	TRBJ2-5	CASSLIGATQYF	TGTGCCAGCAGCCTCATAGGGGCGACCCAGTACTTC
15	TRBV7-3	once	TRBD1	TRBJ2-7	CASSYAGGAGYEQYF	TGTGCCAGCAGCTACGCAGGGGGCGCGGGGTACGAGCAGTACTTC
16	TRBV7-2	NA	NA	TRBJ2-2	CASSLGRTANTGELFF	TGTGCCAGCAGCCTGGGTCGGACAGCGAACACCGGGGAGCTGTTTTTT
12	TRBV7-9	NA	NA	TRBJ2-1	CASSAAGNEQFF	TGTGCCAGCAGCGCCGCGGGCAATGAGCAGTTCTTC
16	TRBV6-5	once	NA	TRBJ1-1	CASSYNPTAVNTEAFF	TGTGCCAGCAGTTATAATCCCACCGCAGTGAACACTGAAGCTTTCTTT
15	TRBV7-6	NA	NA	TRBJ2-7	CASSLAHNSRDEQYF	TGTGCCAGCAGCTTAGCACATAACAGTCGTGACGAGCAGTACTTC
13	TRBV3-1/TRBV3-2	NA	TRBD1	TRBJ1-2	CASSQDDRGGYTF	TGTGCCAGCAGCCAGGATGACAGGGGTGGCTACACCTTC
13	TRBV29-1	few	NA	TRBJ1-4	CSARAGANEKLFF	TGCAGCGCACGGGCGGGGGCTAATGAAAAACTGTTTTTT
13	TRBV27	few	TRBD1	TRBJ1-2	CASSGQGSYGYTF	TGTGCCAGCAGCGGACAGGGGAGCTATGGCTACACCTTC
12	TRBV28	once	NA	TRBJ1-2	CASNRVPYGYTF	TGTGCCAGCAACAGGGTACCCTATGGCTACACCTTC
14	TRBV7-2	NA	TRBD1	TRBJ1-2	CASSLNSGGYGYTF	TGTGCCAGCAGCTTAAACTCAGGGGGCTATGGCTACACCTTC
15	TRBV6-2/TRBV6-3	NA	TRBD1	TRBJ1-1	CASSPYPDRATEAFF	TGTGCCAGCAGTCCCTACCCGGACAGGGCTACTGAAGCTTTCTTT
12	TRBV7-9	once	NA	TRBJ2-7	CASSSVPGEQYF	TGTGCCAGCAGCTCCGTGCCGGGCGAGCAGTACTTC
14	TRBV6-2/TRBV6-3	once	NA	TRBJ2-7	CASSHSPGAYEQYF	TGTGCCAGCAGTCACTCGCCCGGAGCTTACGAGCAGTACTTC
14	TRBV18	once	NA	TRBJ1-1	CASTLDRMNTEAFF	TGTGCCAGCACTTTAGACAGAATGAACACTGAAGCTTTCTTT
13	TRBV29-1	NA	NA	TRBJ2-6	CSAWSAGANVLTF	TGCAGCGCTTGGAGCGCTGGGGCCAACGTCCTGACTTTC
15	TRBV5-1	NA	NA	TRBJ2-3	CASSPGTTHTDTQYF	TGCGCCAGCAGCCCCGGGACAACACACACAGATACGCAGTATTTT
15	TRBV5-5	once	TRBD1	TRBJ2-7	CASSLWTGGGYEQYF	TGTGCCAGCAGCCTCTGGACAGGGGGCGGGTACGAGCAGTACTTC
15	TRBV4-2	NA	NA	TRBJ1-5	CASSQSATGNQPQHF	TGTGCCAGCAGCCAATCGGCGACAGGCAATCAGCCCCAGCATTTT
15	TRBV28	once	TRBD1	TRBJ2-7	CASSLPGQGTYEQYF	TGTGCCAGCAGTTTACCAGGACAGGGTACCTACGAGCAGTACTTC
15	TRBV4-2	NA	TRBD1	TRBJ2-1	CASSQTGQGPGEQFF	TGTGCCAGCAGCCAAACGGGACAGGGCCCAGGTGAGCAGTTCTTC
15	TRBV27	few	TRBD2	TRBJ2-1	CASSSSAGRFHEQFF	TGTGCCAGCAGTTCCTCAGCGGGGCGATTTCATGAGCAGTTCTTC
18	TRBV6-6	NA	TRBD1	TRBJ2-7	CASSQDRFNVGGFYEQYF	TGTGCCAGCAGTCAGGACAGGTTTAATGTTGGGGGATTCTACGAGCAGTACTTC
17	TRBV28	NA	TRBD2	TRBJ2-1	CASRQDHGTSGHNEQFF	TGTGCCAGCAGGCAGGATCACGGGACTAGCGGGCACAATGAGCAGTTCTTC
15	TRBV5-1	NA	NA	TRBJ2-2	CASSAQGIHTGELFF	TGCGCCAGCAGCGCCCAGGGTATCCATACCGGGGAGCTGTTTTTT
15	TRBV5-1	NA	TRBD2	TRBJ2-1	CASSLDATSANEQFF	TGCGCCAGCAGCTTGGACGCGACTAGCGCCAATGAGCAGTTCTTC
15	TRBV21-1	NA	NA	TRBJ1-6	CASSGQGSYNSPLHF	TGTGCCAGCAGCGGACAGGGATCCTATAATTCACCCCTCCACTTT
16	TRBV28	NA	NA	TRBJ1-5	CASSGPTGFSNQPQHF	TGTGCCAGCAGCGGACCCACAGGGTTTAGCAATCAGCCCCAGCATTTT
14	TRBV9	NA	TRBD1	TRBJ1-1	CASSVATGTGAAFF	TGTGCCAGCAGCGTAGCTACCGGGACAGGGGCCGCTTTCTTT
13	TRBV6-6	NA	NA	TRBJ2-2	CASSYRYTGELFF	TGTGCCAGCAGTTACCGGTACACCGGGGAGCTGTTTTTT
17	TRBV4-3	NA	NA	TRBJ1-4	CASSQFGGSATNEKLFF	TGCGCCAGCAGCCAATTTGGGGGGTCAGCAACTAATGAAAAACTGTTTTTT
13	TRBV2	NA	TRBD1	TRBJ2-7	CASRDRGAYEQYF	TGTGCCAGCAGGGACAGGGGGGCCTACGAGCAGTACTTC
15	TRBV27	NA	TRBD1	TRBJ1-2	CASSLIGQANYGYTF	TGTGCCAGCAGTTTAATAGGACAGGCTAACTATGGCTACACCTTC
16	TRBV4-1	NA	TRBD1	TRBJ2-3	CASSQDWGQEADTQYF	TGCGCCAGCAGCCAAGATTGGGGACAGGAGGCGGATACGCAGTATTTT
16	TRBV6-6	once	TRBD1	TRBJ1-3	CASTLQVGTAGNTIYF	TGTGCCAGCACCCTCCAGGTCGGGACAGCTGGAAACACCATATATTTT
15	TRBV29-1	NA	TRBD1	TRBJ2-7	CSVENRDRAMNEQYF	TGCAGCGTTGAAAACCGGGACAGGGCCATGAACGAGCAGTACTTC
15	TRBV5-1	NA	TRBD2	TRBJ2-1	CASSRSGGGPNEQFF	TGCGCCAGCAGCCGAAGCGGGGGGGGCCCCAATGAGCAGTTCTTC
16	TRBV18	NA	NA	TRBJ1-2	CASSEGQGFYSGGYTF	TGTGCCAGCTCTGAAGGTCAGGGGTTCTATTCCGGCGGCTACACCTTC
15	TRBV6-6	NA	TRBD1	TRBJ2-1	CASSSDRGVLNEQFF	TGTGCCAGCAGTTCAGACAGGGGCGTACTCAATGAGCAGTTCTTC
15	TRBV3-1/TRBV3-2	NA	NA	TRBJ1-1	CASSQDWAGNTEAFF	TGTGCCAGCAGCCAAGATTGGGCCGGGAACACTGAAGCTTTCTTT
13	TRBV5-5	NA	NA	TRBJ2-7	CASSLTPRDEQYF	TGTGCCAGCAGCTTGACCCCCCGGGACGAGCAGTACTTC
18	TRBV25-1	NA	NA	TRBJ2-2	CASSELKGRRGAVGELFF	TGTGCCAGCAGTGAATTGAAAGGGAGACGGGGGGCGGTCGGGGAGCTGTTTTTT
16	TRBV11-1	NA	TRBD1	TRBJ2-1	CASSPSGTGSYNEQFF	TGTGCCAGCAGCCCTTCCGGGACAGGGTCCTACAATGAGCAGTTCTTC